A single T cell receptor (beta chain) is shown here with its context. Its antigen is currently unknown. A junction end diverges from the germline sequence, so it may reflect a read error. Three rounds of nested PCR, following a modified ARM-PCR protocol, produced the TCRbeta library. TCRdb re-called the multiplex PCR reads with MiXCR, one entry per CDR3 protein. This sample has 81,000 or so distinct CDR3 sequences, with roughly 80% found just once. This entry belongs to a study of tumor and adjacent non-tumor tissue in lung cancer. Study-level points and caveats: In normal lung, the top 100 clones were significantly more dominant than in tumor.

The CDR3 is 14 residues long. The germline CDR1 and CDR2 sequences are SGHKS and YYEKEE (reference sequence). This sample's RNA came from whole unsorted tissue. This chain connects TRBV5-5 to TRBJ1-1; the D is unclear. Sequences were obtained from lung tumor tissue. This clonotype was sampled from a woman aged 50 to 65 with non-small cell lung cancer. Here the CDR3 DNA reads TGTGCGAGCAGCCACGAATTTTCGAACACTGTAGCTCTCTTT. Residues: CASSHEFSNTVALF.